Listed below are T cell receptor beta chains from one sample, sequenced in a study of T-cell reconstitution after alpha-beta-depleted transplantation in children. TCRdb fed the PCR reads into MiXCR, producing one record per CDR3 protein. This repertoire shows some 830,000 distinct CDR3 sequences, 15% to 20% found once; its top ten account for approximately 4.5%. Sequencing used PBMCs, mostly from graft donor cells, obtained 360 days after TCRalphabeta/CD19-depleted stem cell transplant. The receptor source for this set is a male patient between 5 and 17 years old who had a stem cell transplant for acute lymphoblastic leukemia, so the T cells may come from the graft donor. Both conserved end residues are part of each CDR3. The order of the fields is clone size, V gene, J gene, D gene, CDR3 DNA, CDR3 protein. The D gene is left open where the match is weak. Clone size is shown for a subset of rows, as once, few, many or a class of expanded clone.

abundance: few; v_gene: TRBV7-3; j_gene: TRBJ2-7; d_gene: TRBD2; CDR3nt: TGTGCCAGCAGCTTAACAGGCGGGAGTGGTTACGAGCAGTACTTC; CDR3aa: CASSLTGGSGYEQYF
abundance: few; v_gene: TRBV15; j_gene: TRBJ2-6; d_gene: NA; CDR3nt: TGTGCCACCAGCAGCAGGGTCTCTGGGGCCAACGTCCTGACTTTC; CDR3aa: CATSSRVSGANVLTF
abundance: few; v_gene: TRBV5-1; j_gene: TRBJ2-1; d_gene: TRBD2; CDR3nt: TGCGCCAGCAGCTTGGCGGGAGGGGACTACAATGAGCAGTTCTTC; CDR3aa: CASSLAGGDYNEQFF
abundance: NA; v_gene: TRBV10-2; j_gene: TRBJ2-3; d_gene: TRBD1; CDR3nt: TGCGCCAGCAGTGATCTCCTCGGACAGGGCACAGATACGCAGTATTTT; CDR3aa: CASSDLLGQGTDTQYF
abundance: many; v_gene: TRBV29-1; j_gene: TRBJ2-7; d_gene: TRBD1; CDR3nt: TGCAGCGCCGGGACAGGGGGCATCAACGAGCAGTACTTC; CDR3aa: CSAGTGGINEQYF
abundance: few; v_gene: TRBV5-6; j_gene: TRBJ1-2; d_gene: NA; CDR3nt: TGTGCCAGCAGCTTGTGGGACATCCACTATGGCTACACCTTC; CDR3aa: CASSLWDIHYGYTF
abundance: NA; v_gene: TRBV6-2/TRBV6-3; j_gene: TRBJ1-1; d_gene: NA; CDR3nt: TGTGCCAGCAGCAAGCGGCGGTCGGCGAACACTGAAGCTTTCTTT; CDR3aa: CASSKRRSANTEAFF
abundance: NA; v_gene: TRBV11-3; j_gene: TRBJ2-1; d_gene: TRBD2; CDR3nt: TGTGCCAGCAGCTTAGACGGGACTAGCGGAGTCTTGGAGCAGTTCTTC; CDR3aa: CASSLDGTSGVLEQFF
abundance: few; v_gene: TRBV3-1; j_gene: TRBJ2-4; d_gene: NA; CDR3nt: TGTGCCAGCAGCCAAAGGATGGGGCTCGAAAACATTCAGTACTTC; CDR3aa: CASSQRMGLENIQYF
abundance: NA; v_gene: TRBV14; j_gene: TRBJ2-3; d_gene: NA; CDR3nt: TGTGCCAGCAGCCAAGAGAACACAGATACGCAGTATTTT; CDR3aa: CASSQENTDTQYF
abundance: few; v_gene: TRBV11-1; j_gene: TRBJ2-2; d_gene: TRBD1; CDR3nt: TGTGCCAGCAGCTTACCCGGGGACAGCAGACCGAACACCGGGGAGCTGTTTTTT; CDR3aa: CASSLPGDSRPNTGELFF
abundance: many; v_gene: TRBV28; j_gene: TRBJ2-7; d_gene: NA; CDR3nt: TGTGCCAGCAGTCGGGGGGCAGGAGGTGCAAGCGGGAATCGAGTGGAGCAGTACTTC; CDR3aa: CASSRGAGGASGNRVEQYF
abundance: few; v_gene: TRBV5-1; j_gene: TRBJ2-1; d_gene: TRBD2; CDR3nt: TGCGCCAGCAGCTTGGTAGCGGGAGGGAGCGATGAGCAGTTCTTC; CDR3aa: CASSLVAGGSDEQFF
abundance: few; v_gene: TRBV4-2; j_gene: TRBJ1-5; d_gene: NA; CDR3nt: TGTGCCAGCAGCCAGGATACAGGGAGAGGGGGGCAGCCCCAGCATTTT; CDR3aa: CASSQDTGRGGQPQHF
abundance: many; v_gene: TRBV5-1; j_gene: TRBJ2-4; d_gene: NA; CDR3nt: TGCGCCAGCAGCCCGTGGGACGATTCCAAAAACATTCAGTACTTC; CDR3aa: CASSPWDDSKNIQYF
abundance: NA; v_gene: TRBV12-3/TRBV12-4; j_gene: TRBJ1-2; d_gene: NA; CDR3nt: TGTGCCAGCAGCCGCGTGTCTTGGGATGGCTACACCTTC; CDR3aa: CASSRVSWDGYTF
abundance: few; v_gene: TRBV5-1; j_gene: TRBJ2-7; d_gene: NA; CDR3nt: TGCGCCAGCAGCTCTATACCGCCGGGACCCCGGGAATTGGAGCAGTACTTC; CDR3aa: CASSSIPPGPRELEQYF
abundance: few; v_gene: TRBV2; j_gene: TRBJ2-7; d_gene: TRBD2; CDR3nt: TGTGCCAGCAGTTCGAGCGGGATGCCCTACGAGCAGTACTTC; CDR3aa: CASSSSGMPYEQYF
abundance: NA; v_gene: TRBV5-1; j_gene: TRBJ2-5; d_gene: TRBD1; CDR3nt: TGCGCCAGCAGCCCAATTGACAGGGCAAAGACCCAGTACTTC; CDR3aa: CASSPIDRAKTQYF
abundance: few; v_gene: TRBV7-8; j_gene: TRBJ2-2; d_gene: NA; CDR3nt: TGTGCCAGCAGCTTAGCGTGGGTAGTGGGATGGACCGGGGAGCTGTTTTTT; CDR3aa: CASSLAWVVGWTGELFF
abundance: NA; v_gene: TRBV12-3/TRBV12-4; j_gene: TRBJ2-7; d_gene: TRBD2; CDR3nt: TGTGCCACCAAGAGGGCGGGAGAGGTCTCCGAGCAGTACTTC; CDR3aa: CATKRAGEVSEQYF
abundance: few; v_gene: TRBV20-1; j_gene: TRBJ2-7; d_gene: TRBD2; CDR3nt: TGCAGTGCACGGGGACTAGCGGGAGGGAGATCCTACGAGCAGTACTTC; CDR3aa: CSARGLAGGRSYEQYF
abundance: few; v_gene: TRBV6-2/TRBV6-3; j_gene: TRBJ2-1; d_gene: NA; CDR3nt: TGTGCCAGCAGACCCAGGGGAGGCGGGATGAGCAATGAGCAGTTCTTC; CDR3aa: CASRPRGGGMSNEQFF
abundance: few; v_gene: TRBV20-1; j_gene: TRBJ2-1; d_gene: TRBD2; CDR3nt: TGCAGTGTTCTAGCGGGAGTTTATGAGCAGTTCTTC; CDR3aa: CSVLAGVYEQFF
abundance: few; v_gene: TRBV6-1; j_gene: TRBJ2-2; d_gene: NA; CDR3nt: TGTGCCAGCAGTGAGGAACGGGCCGGCGGGGAGCTGTTTTTT; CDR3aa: CASSEERAGGELFF
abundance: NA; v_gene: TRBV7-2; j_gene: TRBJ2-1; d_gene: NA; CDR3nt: TGTGCCAGCAGATGGGGCCGACCGGCGGTCAATGAGCAGTTCTTC; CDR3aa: CASRWGRPAVNEQFF
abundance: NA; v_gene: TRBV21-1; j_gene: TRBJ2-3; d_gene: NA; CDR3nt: TGTGCCAGCAGCAAAGAGCAAGATAGAAATACGCAGTATTTT; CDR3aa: CASSKEQDRNTQYF
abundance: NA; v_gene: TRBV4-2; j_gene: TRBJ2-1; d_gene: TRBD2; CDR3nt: TGTGCCAGCAGTTACCCGCTAGCGGGAGACTACAATGAGCAGTTCTTC; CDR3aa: CASSYPLAGDYNEQFF
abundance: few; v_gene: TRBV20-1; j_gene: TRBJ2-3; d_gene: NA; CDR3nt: TGCAGTGCTAGAGACTTATTCGGTCCGGAGGGGGGCCCAGATACGCAGTATTTT; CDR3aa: CSARDLFGPEGGPDTQYF
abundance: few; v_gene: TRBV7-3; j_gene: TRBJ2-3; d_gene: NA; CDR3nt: TGTGCCAGCAGCTTATCACGGGGTTCCCTCGATACGCAGTATTTT; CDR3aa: CASSLSRGSLDTQYF
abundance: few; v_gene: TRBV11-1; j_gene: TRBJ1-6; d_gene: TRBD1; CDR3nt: TGTGCCAGCAGCTCCCTCAACGGGGTGGCGACAGGGGATAATTCACCCCTCCACTTT; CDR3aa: CASSSLNGVATGDNSPLHF
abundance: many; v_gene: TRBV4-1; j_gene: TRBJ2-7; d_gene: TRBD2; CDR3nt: TGCGCCAGCAGCCTCTGGACTAGCGGGAGGGCCGGGTCCTACGAGCAGTACTTC; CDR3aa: CASSLWTSGRAGSYEQYF
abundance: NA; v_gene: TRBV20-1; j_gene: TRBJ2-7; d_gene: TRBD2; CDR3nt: TGCAGTGCTAGAGAGGCGGGAGGCTACGAGCAGTACTTC; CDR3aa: CSAREAGGYEQYF
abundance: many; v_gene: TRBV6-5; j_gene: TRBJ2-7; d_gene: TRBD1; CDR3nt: TGTGCCAGCAGTTACTCGGGACAGTTTTACGAGCAGTACTTC; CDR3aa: CASSYSGQFYEQYF
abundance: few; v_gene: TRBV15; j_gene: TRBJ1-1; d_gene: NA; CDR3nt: TGTGCCACCAGGACCGTGGGGTGGACTGAAGCTTTCTTT; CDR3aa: CATRTVGWTEAFF
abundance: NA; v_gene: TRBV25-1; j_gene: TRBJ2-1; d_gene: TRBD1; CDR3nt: TGTGCCAGCAGTGGATGGACAGGGAAATATGACAATGAGCAGTTCTTC; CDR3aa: CASSGWTGKYDNEQFF
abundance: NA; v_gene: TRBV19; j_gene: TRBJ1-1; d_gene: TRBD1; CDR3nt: TGTGCCAGTAGAAGAAGGGACAGGGATTCCGAAGCTTTCTTT; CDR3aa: CASRRRDRDSEAFF
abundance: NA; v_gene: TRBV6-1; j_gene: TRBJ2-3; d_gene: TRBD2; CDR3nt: TGTGCCAGCAGCGAACTTAGCGGGGCAAGCACAGATACGCAGTATTTT; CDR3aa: CASSELSGASTDTQYF
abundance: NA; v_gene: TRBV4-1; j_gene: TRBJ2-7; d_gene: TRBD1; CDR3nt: TGCGCCAGCAGCCAAGAAGGGGGCAGGACCTACGAGCAGTACTTC; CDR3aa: CASSQEGGRTYEQYF
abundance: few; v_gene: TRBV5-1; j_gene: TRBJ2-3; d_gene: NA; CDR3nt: TGCGCCAGCAGCTTGGCTAGTGGCTCAGATACGCAGTATTTT; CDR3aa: CASSLASGSDTQYF
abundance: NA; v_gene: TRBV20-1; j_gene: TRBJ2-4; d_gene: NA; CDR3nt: TGCAGTGCTAGTTTTATGTCAAAAAACGTTCAGTACTTC; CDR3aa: CSASFMSKNVQYF